What follows are 11 T cell receptor beta chains derived from one specimen sequenced in a study of T cell repertoires in cytomegalovirus infection (dated by TCRdb to the late 2010s). The instrument given in TCRdb is Illumina HiSeq 1500. TCRdb reprocessing: public reads trimmed at Q25 with fastp, clones called with MiXCR, in-frame beta chains kept. Entries that share a CDR3 protein sequence are merged under the most common genes and DNA. The sample records around 280,000 distinct CDR3 sequences, roughly a tenth of which are singletons. The ten largest clones capture over 2.5% of the sample. Specimen: PBMCs. Receptors were obtained from a human donor in good health (CMV status not recorded). Some clones in this sample may be carry-over from other donors' samples.

This clonotype was seen repeatedly, ten times or more. The CDR3 protein is CASSITGGSEAFF. CDR3 nucleotide sequence: TGTGCCAGTAGTATAACAGGGGGTAGTGAAGCTTTCTTT. The V gene is TRBV19, the J gene TRBJ1-1; 8 bases are a match to TRBD1. Germline CDR1 is LNHDA and CDR2 is SQIVND (reference sequence). With V trimmed by 2 bases and J by 7 bases, 3 bases remained unmatched. The CDR3 consists of 13 residues.

This clonotype was recorded many times. The chain joins TRBV7-6 to TRBJ2-5; 8 positions match TRBD2. The germline CDR1 and CDR2 sequences are SGHVS and FNYEAQ. V lost 0 bases to trimming and J lost 2 bases; unmatched junction nucleotides: 5. The length of the CDR3 is 16 residues. The CDR3 nucleotides are TGTGCCAGCAGCTTAGCGAACGGGGGGGAGCAAGAGACCCAGTACTTC. It yields the protein CASSLANGGEQETQYF.

This clonotype was counted many times. V gene TRBV19 combines with J gene TRBJ1-1; D is undetermined. V lost 6 bases and J lost 1, with 12 bases in between. The CDR3 runs 14 residues. From germline, CDR1 is LNHDA and CDR2 SQIVND (reference sequence). CDR3 loop: CASSPIAGNTEAFF. The CDR3 DNA sequence: TGTGCCAGTAGCCCCATCGCCGGGAACACTGAAGCTTTCTTT.

The table lists this clonotype with many counts. The chain links TRBV7-2 to TRBJ2-1; the D is unclear. From germline, CDR1 is SGHTA and CDR2 FQGNSA. This CDR3 comprises 14 residues. Trimming left V 4 bases short and J 10 bases short, with 17 bases between. CDR3 loop: CASSSRSSPQEQFF. Here the CDR3 DNA reads TGTGCCAGCAGCTCCCGTTCCTCCCCCCAGGAGCAGTTCTTC. Full variable domain (rest looked up from reference TRBV7-2 and TRBJ2-1): GAGVSQSPSNKVTEKGKDVELRCDPISGHTALYWYRQSLGQGLEFLIYFQGNSAPDKSGLPSDRFSAERTGGSVSTLTIQRTQQEDSAVYLCASSSRSSPQEQFFGPGTRLTVL.

This clonotype has a count of ten or more. V usage is TRBV4-2 and J usage is TRBJ2-1; 11 bases agree with TRBD1. The CDR3 loop spans 17 amino acids. The junction had 12 bases not matched to a gene; V was cut back by 3 bases and J by 8 bases. Germline V gene sequence: CDR1 LGHNA, CDR2 YNFKEQ. The CDR3 reads CASSHPSVDRGRYEQFF. CDR3 DNA sequence: TGTGCCAGCAGCCACCCATCCGTGGACAGGGGGCGATATGAGCAGTTCTTC.

At least ten counts were recorded for this clonotype. CDR3: CASSPRLTDTQYF. DNA of the CDR3: TGTGCCAGCAGCCCCCGGCTCACAGATACGCAGTATTTT. The V gene is TRBV11-3, the J gene TRBJ2-3; D remains ambiguous. The CDR3 is 13 residues long. Germline assignment: CDR1 SGHNT and CDR2 YENEEA. The V end was cut by 5 bases, the J end by 2 bases, with 8 bases between. Combining the CDR3 with reference TRBV11-3 and TRBJ2-3 gives the whole variable domain EAGVVQSPRYKIIEKKQPVAFWCNPISGHNTLYWYLQNLGQGPELLIRYENEEAVDDSQLPKDRFSAERLKGVDSTLKIQPAELGDSAVYLCASSPRLTDTQYFGPGTRLTVL.

Many counts were recorded for this clonotype. The chain combines TRBV6-2 or TRBV6-3 with TRBJ2-3; 9 bases are shared with TRBD1. The germline V gene encodes CDR1 MNHEY and CDR2 SVGEGT. The CDR3 is 16 amino acids. Trimming cost V 0 bases and J 6 bases; bases outside gene matches: 7. The CDR3 region has the DNA TGTGCCAGCAGTTACTCGAGTCGACAGGGGGTTGATACGCAGTATTTT. Protein: CASSYSSRQGVDTQYF.

This clonotype was picked up a small number of times. The chain links TRBV2 to TRBJ2-6; no reliable D call. V lost 9 bases and J lost 0, with 18 bases in between. The CDR3 covers 17 residues. Per the germline V gene, CDR1 is SNHLY and CDR2 is FYNNEI. The CDR3 region is CARLIKNKASGANVLTF. The DNA for the CDR3 is TGTGCCAGACTAATCAAGAATAAAGCCTCTGGGGCCAACGTCCTGACTTTC.

At least ten counts were recorded for this clonotype. The chain joins TRBV7-2 to TRBJ2-7, with D unresolved. Germline-derived CDR1 and CDR2 are SGHTA and FQGNSA. The CDR3 has 11 residues. Trimming left V 5 bases short and J 3 bases short, with 5 bases between. CDR3 amino acids: CASSPDYEQYF. CDR3 coding DNA: TGTGCCAGCAGCCCAGACTACGAGCAGTACTTC.

The chain links TRBV28 to TRBJ2-1; D is possibly TRBD1 or TRBD2 (6 bases each). Germline V gene lookup returns CDR1 MDHEN and CDR2 SYDVKM. There are 14 residues in the CDR3. V lost 7 bases and J 10 bases, leaving 20 bases between the germline ends. The CDR3 spells CASNGGQGHWEQFF. The CDR3 bases are TGTGCCAGCAATGGGGGGCAGGGTCATTGGGAGCAGTTCTTC.

In this sample, this clonotype turned up many times. The chain couples TRBV19 to TRBJ2-7, with D perhaps TRBD1 (6 bases). Trimming removed 5 bases at V and 2 bases at J, with 7 bases between. The CDR3 consists of 12 residues. Germline V CDR1 and CDR2: LNHDA, SQIVND (reference sequence). The CDR3 DNA follows: TGTGCCAGTAGTGACAGGACCTACGAGCAGTACTTC. Residues: CASSDRTYEQYF.